This TCR beta chain was recovered during a study of Ad26.COV2.S vaccination and SARS-CoV-2 variants. As for treatment: around 19 received Ad26.COV2.S at low or high dose, single or two shots; about 5 received placebo; per-sample allocation not given. Repertoires come from day 63 after the first vaccine or placebo injection. To note about this clone: The antigen is unknown.

Trimming left V 0 bases short and J 0 bases short, with 9 bases between. The germline V gene has CDR1 GTSNPN and CDR2 SVGIG (reference sequence). The CDR3 is 15 residues long. The study's findings and limits: Ad26.COV2.S recipients had broader spike-specific TCRs (P = 0.0014).

Clones were sequenced by immunoSEQ multiplex PCR, and TCRdb holds only the in-frame ones, with some missing. The sample holds approximately 410,000 clones; around 92% are singletons and the top ten take over 1.5%. The sample in question was peripheral blood, obtained in a trial of Ad26.COV2.S vaccine versus placebo. The receptor was isolated from a person aged 18 to 59 who received the Ad26.COV2.S COVID-19 vaccine or a placebo. The gene calls are TRBV30 and TRBJ2-1; TRBD1 or TRBD2 may be the D gene (6 bases each). The CDR3 coding sequence is TGTGCCTGGAGTGTCGGGGGCGCCTCCTACAATGAGCAGTTCTTC. The encoded protein is CAWSVGGASYNEQFF.